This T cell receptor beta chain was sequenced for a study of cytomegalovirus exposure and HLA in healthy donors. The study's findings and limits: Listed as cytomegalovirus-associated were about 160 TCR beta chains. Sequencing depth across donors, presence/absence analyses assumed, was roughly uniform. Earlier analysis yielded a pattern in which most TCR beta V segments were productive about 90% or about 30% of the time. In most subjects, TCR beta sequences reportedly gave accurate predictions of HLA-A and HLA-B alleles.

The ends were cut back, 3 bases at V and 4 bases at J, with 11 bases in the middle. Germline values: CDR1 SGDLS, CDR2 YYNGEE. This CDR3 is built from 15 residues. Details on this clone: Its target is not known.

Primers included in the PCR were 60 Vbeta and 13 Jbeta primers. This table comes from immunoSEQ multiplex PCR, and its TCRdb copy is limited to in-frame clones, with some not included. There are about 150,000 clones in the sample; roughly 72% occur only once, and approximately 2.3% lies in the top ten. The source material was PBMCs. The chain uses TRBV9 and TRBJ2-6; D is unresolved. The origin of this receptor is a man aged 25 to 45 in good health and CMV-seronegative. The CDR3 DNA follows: TGTGCCAGCAGCGCCCTAGTATCGGGGGCCAACGTCCTGACTTTC. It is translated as CASSALVSGANVLTF. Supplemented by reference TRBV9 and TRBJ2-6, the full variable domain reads DSGVTQTPKHLITATGQRVTLRCSPRSGDLSVYWYQQSLDQGLQFLIQYYNGEERAKGNILERFSAQQFPDLHSELNLSSLELGDSALYFCASSALVSGANVLTFGAGSRLTVL.